This is a list of T cell receptor beta chains from one sample in a study of beta chain features in type 1 diabetes. The table came from immunoSEQ multiplex PCR; TCRdb's copy has only in-frame clones and leaves some out. The sample consists of around 400,000 clones, about 14% of them appearing once. The source material was naive CD4+ T cells from blood. The receptors here all came from a woman aged 18-35 years in good health. CDR3s include the opening cysteine and the closing phenylalanine or tryptophan. Each record gives: CDR3 protein, CDR3 DNA, D gene, J gene, clone size, V gene. A D gene is named only where the DNA matches it firmly. Some rows have no size entry. The others give once, few or many, or a class for an expanded clone.

CASSVATSTDTQYF | TGTGCCAGCAGCGTAGCGACTAGCACAGATACGCAGTATTTT | - | TRBJ2-3 | few | TRBV9
CASSLGEGWPRHQPQHF | TGTGCCAGCAGTTTGGGAGAGGGTTGGCCGCGACATCAGCCCCAGCATTTT | - | TRBJ1-5 | few | TRBV28
CASSLTGVENIQYF | TGTGCCAGCAGCCTGACAGGGGTGGAAAACATTCAGTACTTC | TRBD1 | TRBJ2-4 | few | TRBV11-3
CSVERGWGYTEAFF | TGCAGCGTTGAACGGGGGTGGGGATACACTGAAGCTTTCTTT | - | TRBJ1-1 | - | TRBV29-1
CASSGTGTGVYEQYF | TGTGCCAGCAGTGGTACCGGGACAGGGGTCTACGAGCAGTACTTC | TRBD1 | TRBJ2-7 | - | TRBV28
CASKYEGGTDTQYF | TGTGCCAGTAAATACGAGGGAGGCACAGATACGCAGTATTTT | - | TRBJ2-3 | - | TRBV19
CAWSLGGSYNEQFF | TGTGCCTGGAGTTTGGGAGGTTCCTACAATGAGCAGTTCTTC | - | TRBJ2-1 | - | TRBV30
CASSSYNEQFF | TGCGCCAGCAGCTCTTACAATGAGCAGTTCTTC | - | TRBJ2-1 | few | TRBV5-1
CASSPYYEQYF | TGTGCCAGCAGCCCGTACTACGAGCAGTACTTC | - | TRBJ2-7 | - | TRBV7-2
CASSRGDTQYF | TGCGCCTCCTCCAGGGGAGATACGCAGTATTTT | - | TRBJ2-3 | few | TRBV5-1
CAWETGAGNTIYF | TGTGCCTGGGAAACAGGGGCTGGAAACACCATATATTTT | TRBD1 | TRBJ1-3 | once | TRBV30
CSVRRGAYEQYF | TGCAGCGTTCGGCGGGGTGCCTACGAGCAGTACTTC | - | TRBJ2-7 | few | TRBV29-1
CASRRNRGGELFF | TGTGCCAGCAGGAGAAATCGGGGCGGGGAGCTGTTTTTT | - | TRBJ2-2 | - | TRBV13
CASSQDFAGHEQFF | TGTGCCAGCAGCCAGGACTTCGCGGGCCATGAGCAGTTCTTC | - | TRBJ2-1 | - | TRBV6-6
CASSFTQTGGSYNEQFF | TGCGCCAGCAGCTTTACTCAAACGGGAGGCTCCTACAATGAGCAGTTCTTC | TRBD2 | TRBJ2-1 | - | TRBV5-1
CASSVGQGRETQYF | TGTGCCAGCAGCGTAGGCCAGGGTCGAGAGACCCAGTACTTC | - | TRBJ2-5 | - | TRBV9
CASSFSPDKAFF | TGTGCCAGCAGTTTTAGTCCTGATAAAGCTTTCTTT | - | TRBJ1-1 | - | TRBV28
CASRPLGGYNEQFF | TGCGCCAGCAGACCCTTGGGGGGATACAATGAGCAGTTCTTC | - | TRBJ2-1 | few | TRBV4-1
CASSPGLAWAGELFF | TGTGCCAGCAGTCCTGGACTAGCGTGGGCCGGGGAGCTGTTTTTT | TRBD2 | TRBJ2-2 | - | TRBV7-9
CASSWGQGAEAFF | TGCGCCAGCAGCTGGGGACAGGGTGCTGAAGCTTTCTTT | TRBD1 | TRBJ1-1 | - | TRBV5-1
CASSSGERPQHF | TGTGCCAGCAGTTCTGGAGAGAGACCCCAGCATTTT | - | TRBJ1-5 | - | TRBV28
CASSQADREVQPQHF | TGCGCCAGCAGCCAGGCCGACAGGGAGGTACAGCCCCAGCATTTT | TRBD1 | TRBJ1-5 | - | TRBV4-1
CAWSPGTSGIDTQYF | TGTGCCTGGAGTCCCGGGACTAGCGGGATAGATACGCAGTATTTT | TRBD2 | TRBJ2-3 | few | TRBV30
CASSVAILGATDTQYF | TGTGCCAGCAGCGTAGCGATCCTGGGGGCCACAGATACGCAGTATTTT | - | TRBJ2-3 | few | TRBV9
CASSGLAGGYEQYF | TGTGCCAGCAGCGGACTAGCGGGAGGCTACGAGCAGTACTTC | TRBD2 | TRBJ2-7 | - | TRBV27
CASSLGVAGDSEQYF | TGTGCCAGCAGCTTAGGAGTAGCGGGAGATTCCGAGCAGTACTTC | TRBD2 | TRBJ2-7 | - | TRBV7-9
CASSTSGRSTDTQYF | TGCGCCAGCTCAACTAGCGGGAGGTCCACAGATACGCAGTATTTT | TRBD2 | TRBJ2-3 | few | TRBV5-4
CAINAGGRSTEAFF | TGTGCCATCAACGCAGGGGGTCGGAGCACTGAAGCTTTCTTT | TRBD1 | TRBJ1-1 | - | TRBV10-3
CSASGSPEQYF | TGCAGTGCTAGCGGGAGCCCCGAGCAGTACTTC | - | TRBJ2-7 | - | TRBV20-1
CASSLDRDRGEKLFF | TGTGCCAGCAGCTTGGACCGGGACAGGGGTGAAAAACTGTTTTTT | TRBD1 | TRBJ1-4 | - | TRBV7-2
CAWTLTGTGNEKLFF | TGTGCCTGGACCTTAACTGGGACAGGGAATGAAAAACTGTTTTTT | TRBD1 | TRBJ1-4 | - | TRBV30
CAWRPTGTGGNTIYF | TGTGCCTGGAGACCCACCGGGACAGGGGGAAACACCATATATTTT | TRBD1 | TRBJ1-3 | - | TRBV30
CASSQDGSHYAVDTQYF | TGTGCCAGCAGCCAAGATGGGAGCCACTACGCGGTCGATACGCAGTATTTT | - | TRBJ2-3 | few | TRBV4-2
CATSRVEPYEQYF | TGTGCCACCAGCAGAGTAGAGCCCTACGAGCAGTACTTC | - | TRBJ2-7 | few | TRBV15
CASSLVGSGRYPHEQFF | TGTGCCAGCAGCTTAGTGGGGAGCGGGAGGTATCCCCATGAGCAGTTCTTC | TRBD2 | TRBJ2-1 | - | TRBV7-9
CASSIRASYRDYSYEQYF | TGTGCCAGTAGTATCCGGGCCTCTTATCGGGACTACTCCTACGAGCAGTACTTC | TRBD2 | TRBJ2-7 | - | TRBV19
CASSPRDRGHPGYF | TGTGCCAGCTCACCCCGGGACAGGGGCCATCCAGGGTACTTC | TRBD1 | TRBJ2-7 | - | TRBV18
CASSPPASGRWPLSYNEQFF | TGTGCCAGCTCACCACCGGCTAGCGGGAGGTGGCCCCTTTCCTACAATGAGCAGTTCTTC | TRBD2 | TRBJ2-1 | - | TRBV18
CASNLQTNYGYTF | TGTGCCAGTAACCTACAGACTAACTATGGCTACACCTTC | - | TRBJ1-2 | - | TRBV28
CAWSVPGAKYF | TGTGCCTGGAGTGTACCTGGGGCGAAGTACTTC | - | TRBJ2-5 | - | TRBV30
CASSVGLAGVNEQFF | TGTGCCAGCAGCGTAGGGCTAGCGGGAGTTAATGAGCAGTTCTTC | TRBD2 | TRBJ2-1 | once | TRBV9
CASSEGLRPGKISYEQYF | TGTGCCAGCAGTGAAGGCCTCCGGCCAGGGAAAATTTCCTACGAGCAGTACTTC | - | TRBJ2-7 | few | TRBV6-1
CASSVVAAIPDEQFF | TGTGCCAGCAGCGTAGTAGCAGCCATCCCAGATGAGCAGTTCTTC | - | TRBJ2-1 | - | TRBV9
CASSPGTGVPYEQYF | TGTGCCAGCAGTCCCGGGACAGGGGTACCCTACGAGCAGTACTTC | TRBD1 | TRBJ2-7 | few | TRBV6-6
CASSLPTSGFSSYEQYF | TGTGCCAGCAGCCTGCCGACTAGCGGGTTTAGCTCCTACGAGCAGTACTTC | TRBD2 | TRBJ2-7 | - | TRBV5-4
CASIQGTDTQYF | TGTGCCTCGATACAGGGAACAGATACGCAGTATTTT | - | TRBJ2-3 | - | TRBV30
CAWTSGTGETGELFF | TGTGCCTGGACTAGCGGGACTGGGGAAACCGGGGAGCTGTTTTTT | TRBD2 | TRBJ2-2 | - | TRBV30
CASSPGSGENNNEQFF | TGTGCCAGCTCACCAGGGTCGGGGGAGAACAACAATGAGCAGTTCTTC | - | TRBJ2-1 | few | TRBV18
CASKDSFGANVLTF | TGTGCCAGCAAGGACAGTTTTGGGGCCAACGTCCTGACTTTC | - | TRBJ2-6 | few | TRBV6-4
CASSPPGLAGGEQFF | TGTGCCAGCTCACCACCGGGACTAGCGGGAGGAGAGCAGTTCTTC | TRBD2 | TRBJ2-1 | - | TRBV18
CASSEYSTGNTEAFF | TGTGCCAGCAGTGAATACAGTACGGGGAACACTGAAGCTTTCTTT | - | TRBJ1-1 | few | TRBV25-1